This T cell receptor beta chain was captured in a study of graft-versus-host responses after intestinal transplantation. Regarding this clone: Antigen specificity is unknown.

Trimming pared 1 base from V and 5 bases from J, leaving 8 bases between. Per germline, CDR1 PRHDT and CDR2 FYEKMQ (reference sequence). The CDR3 is made up of 13 amino acids. This table comes from immunoSEQ multiplex PCR, and its TCRdb copy is limited to in-frame clones, with some not included. Among about 88,000 clones listed, about 94% were seen once. V usage is TRBV13 and J usage is TRBJ2-5; D possibly corresponds to TRBD2 (6 bases). This receptor was identified in a human donor who was the organ donor for an intestinal transplant. The sequenced sample was unstimulated CD4+ T cells sorted from spleen or lymph node cells, obtained before transplant. The CDR3 nucleotides read TGTGCCAGCAGCTTAGCTGGGGGGGAGACCCAGTACTTC. Amino acids: CASSLAGGETQYF. The full variable domain, in which reference TRBV13 and TRBJ2-5 provide the parts outside the CDR3, is AAGVIQSPRHLIKEKRETATLKCYPIPRHDTVYWYQQGPGQDPQFLISFYEKMQSDKGSIPDRFSAQQFSDYHSELNMSSLELGDSALYFCASSLAGGETQYFGPGTRLLVL.